Below, 22 T cell receptor beta chains from the same sample are listed, as sequenced in a study of brain T cells in children with intractable seizures. Clones were read by immunoSEQ multiplex PCR, and TCRdb kept only the in-frame ones, dropping some. The repertoire holds over 95,000 clones, with 90% to 95% as singletons. The material sequenced was peripheral blood, taken at surgery. These receptors were collected from a boy younger than two with hemimegalencephaly and intractable seizures.

This chain joins TRBV18 and TRBJ2-6; D remains unclear. The CDR3 loop spans 14 amino acids. V lost 0 bases to trimming and J lost 3 bases, with 3 bases between them. Germline V gene lookup returns CDR1 KGHSH and CDR2 LQKENI. CDR3 protein: CASSPPDGANVLTF. CDR3 sequence (DNA): TGTGCCAGCTCACCACCGGATGGGGCCAACGTCCTGACTTTC.

The chain is built from TRBV7-7 and TRBJ2-1, with unresolved D. CDR1 and CDR2 from the germline V gene are SSHAT and FNYEAQ (reference sequence). The CDR3 loop spans 16 amino acids. Trimming shortened V by 0 bases and J by 7 bases, and 16 bases separated the two germline ends. The CDR3 DNA sequence: TGTGCCAGCAGCTTAGCGCTAACAACCCGGGCGAATGAGCAGTTCTTC. Translated, it gives CASSLALTTRANEQFF.

The V and J genes are TRBV19 and TRBJ2-7; possible D gene TRBD2, 6 bases. Trimming removed 7 bases at V and 0 bases at J, with 10 bases between. The CDR3 is made up of 13 amino acids. Looked up from germline, CDR1 is LNHDA and CDR2 is SQIVND (reference sequence). The CDR3 spells CASKGGTSYEQYF. CDR3 coding DNA: TGTGCCAGTAAAGGAGGGACCTCCTACGAGCAGTACTTC.

V usage is TRBV15 and J usage is TRBJ1-5; no firm D call. The CDR3 is 15 residues long. Per the germline V gene, CDR1 is LNHNV and CDR2 is YYDKDF (reference sequence). The V and J ends lost 0 bases and 6 bases respectively, with 12 bases between them. The CDR3 DNA follows: TGTGCCACCAGCAGAGATTGGAGTGGGTTTCAGCCCCAGCATTTT. Amino acid sequence: CATSRDWSGFQPQHF.

The chain uses TRBV19 and TRBJ1-2, with 10 bases matching TRBD1. Germline assignment: CDR1 LNHDA and CDR2 SQIVND (reference sequence). This CDR3 comprises 14 residues. J lost 4 bases, V lost 8 bases, and 7 bases had no gene match. CDR3 sequence reads: CASLGRDRGYGYTF. The CDR3 region has the DNA TGTGCCAGTCTCGGGCGGGACAGGGGCTATGGCTACACCTTC.

In its sample, this clone was seen once. The V call is TRBV5-1, the J call TRBJ2-1, with D perhaps TRBD2 (5 bases). Trimming stripped 7 bases from V and 3 bases from J, with 17 bases between. CDR3 length: 15 amino acids. Looked up from germline, CDR1 is SGHRS and CDR2 is YFSETQ. CDR3 nucleotide sequence: TGCGCCAGCGGATCTAGCTGGGCTAACTACAATGAGCAGTTCTTC. It translates to CASGSSWANYNEQFF.

The chain is built from TRBV29-1 and TRBJ2-1; D call uncertain. Germline V gene lookup returns CDR1 SQVTM and CDR2 ANQGSEA. V was clipped by 4 bases and J by 7 bases, with 11 bases between them. CDR3 length: 12 residues. The CDR3 spells CSVGGTLNEQFF. In nucleotides, the CDR3 is TGCAGCGTTGGTGGAACTCTTAATGAGCAGTTCTTC.

This chain links TRBV7-9 with TRBJ2-2, with 8 bases fitting TRBD1. Germline assignment: CDR1 SEHNR and CDR2 FQNEAQ (reference sequence). This CDR3 is 15 amino acids long. V was clipped by 4 bases and J by 1 base; unmatched bases: 2. CDR3 sequence (DNA): TGTGCCAGCAGCTACGGGACAGGGAACACCGGGGAGCTGTTTTTT. Translating it yields CASSYGTGNTGELFF.

The V and J genes are TRBV4-2 and TRBJ2-5; 8 nucleotides agree with TRBD2. Germline CDR1 reads LGHNA; CDR2 reads YNFKEQ. The J segment lost 5 bases and the V segment lost 4 bases, leaving 9 bases of the junction unmatched. The CDR3 runs 15 residues. The CDR3 loop is CASSRAGGGLETQYF. The CDR3 DNA reads TGTGCCAGCAGCCGTGCGGGAGGAGGGTTGGAGACCCAGTACTTC.

This chain connects TRBV18 to TRBJ2-4; 10 nucleotides match TRBD1. Per the germline V gene, CDR1 is KGHSH and CDR2 is LQKENI. Trimming at V came to 3 bases and at J to 8 bases, leaving 4 bases not matched to a gene. The CDR3 length is 14 residues. CDR3 in amino acids: CASSPGGTGDIQYF. For the CDR3, the DNA is TGTGCCAGCTCACCTGGCGGGACAGGGGACATTCAGTACTTC.

The genes are TRBV9 and TRBJ2-2; D ambiguous. Trimming took off 6 bases at V and 1 base at J, with 10 bases between the two ends. Looked up from germline, CDR1 is SGDLS and CDR2 is YYNGEE. The CDR3 length is 14 residues. CDR3 amino acids: CASNRLENTGELFF. The CDR3 DNA sequence: TGTGCCAGCAACCGACTTGAGAACACCGGGGAGCTGTTTTTT.

The chain joins TRBV2 to TRBJ2-5, with D possibly matching TRBD2 (5 bases). V dropped 9 bases and J dropped 2 bases, with 10 bases sitting between them. The CDR3 runs 12 residues. Germline assignment: CDR1 SNHLY and CDR2 FYNNEI. The CDR3: CASRTRQETQYF. CDR3 in DNA: TGTGCCAGTCGTACTAGACAAGAGACCCAGTACTTC.

This chain connects TRBV12-2 to TRBJ1-5; the D call of TRBD1 is as the table states it, not checked on the DNA. TRBV12-2 is tagged as a pseudogene. This CDR3 is built from 15 residues. This CDR3 is CASRLAIRSQEPQHF. The CDR3 DNA is TGTGCAAGTCGCTTAGCGATCCGATCTCAGGAGCCCCAGCATTTT.

For the CDR3, the DNA is TGTGCCAGCAGTCATGGGACAGGGGTGTCCTACGAGCAGTACTTC. It specifies CASSHGTGVSYEQYF. The chain uses TRBV27 and TRBJ2-7; 10 bases match TRBD1. Germline CDR1 is MNHEY and CDR2 is SMNVEV (reference sequence). The CDR3 has 15 amino acids. The V and J ends lost 5 bases and 1 base, in that order; junction bases with no gene match: 5.

This clone was detected once. This sequence joins TRBV6-5 and TRBJ1-6; 7 bases fit TRBD1. This CDR3 is built from 14 residues. Germline-derived CDR1 and CDR2 are MNHEY and SVGAGI. The V segment lost 5 bases and the J segment 11 bases; nucleotides outside the gene matches: 9. The CDR3: CASSKTGKQTPLHF. The DNA of the CDR3 is TGTGCCAGCAGTAAGACAGGGAAGCAGACACCCCTCCACTTT.

V is TRBV6-5 and J is TRBJ1-1, with 9 nucleotides matching TRBD1. This CDR3 region has 15 residues. Unmatched junction bases numbered 4, after V lost 2 bases and J lost 3 bases. Germline V gene sequence: CDR1 MNHEY, CDR2 SVGAGI. The CDR3 spells CASSYQQGAYTEAFF. As DNA, the CDR3 is TGTGCCAGCAGTTACCAACAGGGGGCTTACACTGAAGCTTTCTTT.

V is TRBV6-1 and J is TRBJ1-5, with D tentatively TRBD1 (6 bases). V was shortened by 2 bases and J by 5 bases, with 22 bases between the two germline ends. CDR3 length: 18 residues. Germline V gene lookup returns CDR1 MNHNS and CDR2 SASEGT. Here the CDR3 reads CASSEKTLRTARYQPQHF. CDR3 in DNA: TGTGCCAGCAGTGAAAAGACCCTGAGGACAGCGAGATATCAGCCCCAGCATTTT.

A word on this clone: This CDR3 is also generated by other DNA sequences in the sample. This chain connects TRBV9 to TRBJ2-7, with 10 bases aligning to TRBD2. J gave up 3 bases and V 0 bases, and 0 bases lay outside the gene matches. The CDR3 extends over 14 amino acids. The germline V gene has CDR1 SGDLS and CDR2 YYNGEE. The CDR3 loop is CASSVASGSYEQYF. The CDR3, as DNA: TGTGCCAGCAGCGTAGCTAGCGGGAGCTACGAGCAGTACTTC.

In this sample, this clone turned up once. This chain connects TRBV15 to TRBJ2-1; D is unclear. Looked up from germline, CDR1 is LNHNV and CDR2 is YYDKDF (reference sequence). The CDR3 is made up of 13 amino acids. The V and J ends lost 5 bases and 8 bases respectively, with 13 bases between them. The CDR3 protein is CATSPIQAYEQFF. Here the CDR3 DNA reads TGTGCCACCAGCCCCATCCAAGCCTATGAGCAGTTCTTC.

The rearrangement links TRBV6-5 to TRBJ2-7; either TRBD1 or TRBD2 may supply D (6 bases each). CDR1 MNHEY and CDR2 SVGAGI come from the germline V gene. This CDR3 has 13 amino acids. Trimming left V 7 bases short and J 3 bases short, with 13 bases between. CDR3 sequence reads: CASNRRGIYEQYF. The CDR3 DNA is TGTGCCAGCAATCGGAGGGGGATCTACGAGCAGTACTTC.

The chain combines TRBV7-3 with TRBJ2-1; unclear D gene. The CDR3 spans 17 residues. Germline V CDR1 and CDR2: SGHTA, FQGTGA. The V end was cut by 2 bases, the J end by 5 bases, with 19 bases between. The CDR3 DNA reads TGTGCCAGCAGCTTATTAGGCCCCCCCTACGAAAACAATGAGCAGTTCTTC. Its translation: CASSLLGPPYENNEQFF.

The chain joins TRBV2 to TRBJ2-7; 10 bases align to TRBD1. Germline CDR1 is SNHLY and CDR2 is FYNNEI. CDR3 length: 17 amino acids. The junction had 17 bases not matched to a gene; V was cut back by 10 bases and J by 2 bases. The CDR3 nucleotides are TGTGCCATCTCGACACCGGAACGCGGACAGGGGGCCTACGAGCAGTACTTC. It is translated as CAISTPERGQGAYEQYF.